This T cell receptor (beta chain) was captured in a study of cytomegalovirus exposure and HLA in healthy donors. With 60 Vbeta and 13 Jbeta primers, the PCR was carried out. The table came from immunoSEQ multiplex PCR; TCRdb's copy has only in-frame clones and leaves some out. This sample has some 120,000 clones, with around 82% found just once. Study-wide results and caveats: Reports state that TCR beta sequences accurately predicted most subjects' HLA-A and HLA-B alleles. CMV antigen specificity of a few CMV-associated chains was confirmed in vitro.

V lost 6 bases to trimming and J lost 8 bases; unmatched junction nucleotides: 9. Germline V gene lookup returns CDR1 SNHLY and CDR2 FYNNEI. This CDR3 region has 14 residues. For this clone: Its antigen is still unknown.

The V gene is TRBV2, the J gene TRBJ1-1; 10 positions match TRBD1. This TCR came from a woman in her forties in good health and CMV-seropositive. The material sequenced was PBMCs. In DNA, the CDR3 is TGTGCCAGCAGGGGGGACAGGGGAAGTGGGGAAGCTTTCTTT. Translating it yields CASRGDRGSGEAFF.